The clone carrying this T cell receptor (beta chain) was counted between two and nine times. What it recognizes is unknown. The germline V gene encodes CDR1 MDHEN and CDR2 SYDVKM. This CDR3 region has 11 residues. The V end was cut by 3 bases, the J end by 2 bases, with 2 bases between. The sample is drawn from a study of beta chain features in type 1 diabetes. Whole-study results and caveats: A greater similarity of naive, central memory and Treg TCRB repertoires was seen among patients than among healthy donors. Shorter TCRB CDR3s, moderately but significantly so, were found in Type 1 diabetes patients in all four CD4+ subsets.

TCRB transcripts that were expressed got sequenced, as all of the isolated RNA had been reverse transcribed. Naive, central memory and regulatory T cell samples averaged around 3.5 million immunoSEQ reads each. Produced via immunoSEQ multiplex PCR; TCRdb's table is partial and in-frame only. The repertoire holds around 250,000 clones, with around 65% as singletons. The TCR originated in a young man in good health. The genes are TRBV28 and TRBJ2-7; D gene uncertain. The sequenced material came from naive CD4+ T cells from blood. The CDR3 DNA reads TGTGCCAGCAGTTTTACCTACGAGCAGTACTTC. Translated: CASSFTYEQYF.